This TCR beta chain was recorded in a study of Ad26.COV2.S vaccination and SARS-CoV-2 variants. Study in general: Participants got Ad26.COV2.S intramuscularly, once or twice 56 days apart.

Documented treatment: 19 received Ad26.COV2.S at low or high dose, single or two shots; five or six received placebo; per-sample allocation not given. Specimen acquisition occurred on day 63 following the initial vaccine or placebo injection. The CDR3 is 15 residues long. The V gene's germline CDR1 is LGHDT and CDR2 YNNKEL (reference sequence). Trimming pared 1 base from V and 4 bases from J, leaving 10 bases between. Clones were read by immunoSEQ multiplex PCR, and TCRdb kept only the in-frame ones, dropping some. The table lists around 270,000 clones, about 83% of them singletons, with roughly 3% in the top ten. Study results and caveats: Marked by substantial breadth, spike-specific CD8+ and CD4+ T cell responses were reportedly seen after vaccination. Across vaccine and placebo recipients, the breadth of non-spike TCRs was similar.

In its sample, this clone was seen a few times. Its antigen is not known. The sequence was collected from a person aged 18-60 years who received the Ad26.COV2.S COVID-19 vaccine or a placebo. V is TRBV3-1 (or the pseudogene TRBV3-2) and J is TRBJ2-2; no clear D. The source was peripheral blood, collected in a trial of Ad26.COV2.S vaccine versus placebo. DNA of the CDR3: TGTGCCAGCAGCCAAGTACTGCGGTCCACCGGGGAGCTGTTTTTT. Its translation: CASSQVLRSTGELFF.